The clone carrying this TCR beta chain turned up a few times. Its antigen remains unknown. The same CDR3 also results from other DNA sequences found in this sample. Deep was the level used in running the assay. Profiled with immunoSEQ multiplex PCR; TCRdb holds only in-frame clones, not every one. This repertoire shows about 960,000 clones, about 80% found once; its top ten account for approximately 1.5%. This sample is drawn from a study of shared clonotypes between healthy human individuals. Study-level points and caveats: Approximately 5.1% was the fraction of naive CD4 clonotypes found shared across a few donors.

Germline CDR1 reads SGHRS; CDR2 reads YFSETQ. The length of the CDR3 is 14 residues. Trimming pared 4 bases from V and 3 bases from J, leaving 10 bases between. The clonotype was recovered from a man younger than 35 in good health. The specimen was memory CD4+ T cells sorted from blood. Subset denoted: CD45RA-negative fraction. The chain is built from TRBV5-1 and TRBJ1-4; D gene unclear. The CDR3: CASSLQGPNEKLFF. The CDR3 nucleotides read TGCGCCAGCAGCCTTCAAGGGCCTAATGAAAAACTGTTTTTT.